These 23 T cell receptor beta chains share one sample of origin, sequenced in a study of vaccination effects on CD4 cells after COVID-19. The culture ran for roughly ten days, and then CD4+ T cells were isolated. The assay was immunoSEQ multiplex PCR, and TCRdb's table has in-frame clones only and misses some. The data hold roughly 68,000 clones, with 65% to 75% observed a single time. No antigen has been assigned to these receptors. This specimen was CD4+ T cells from PBMCs cultured without peptide, taken before COVID-19 vaccination. These TCRs come from a human donor who had a prior SARS-CoV-2 infection.

This clone has more than one count but fewer than ten. The genes are TRBV10-3 and TRBJ1-3; no firm D call. Per germline, CDR1 ENHRY and CDR2 SYGVKD. This CDR3 comprises 17 residues. The V gene lost 0 bases and the J gene lost 4 bases, with 16 bases spanning the gap. CDR3 in DNA: TGTGCCATCAGTGAGTCTCTCATCCTGGGGAGAGGAAACACCATATATTTT. It encodes CAISESLILGRGNTIYF.

This clone was observed a single time. The chain employs TRBV6-5 and TRBJ2-1, with TRBD2 as a possible D gene (5 bases). The CDR3 has 15 amino acids. Germline assignment: CDR1 MNHEY and CDR2 SVGAGI. V dropped 2 bases and J dropped 4 bases, with 12 bases sitting between them. The CDR3, as DNA: TGTGCCAGCAGTTACGTGCCCGTAGCGTACAATGAGCAGTTCTTC. Protein product: CASSYVPVAYNEQFF.

This chain uses TRBV27 with TRBJ2-5, with TRBD1 identical over 9 bases. CDR1 and CDR2 from the germline V gene are MNHEY and SMNVEV (reference sequence). The CDR3 loop spans 15 amino acids. V lost 6 bases to trimming and J lost 5 bases; unmatched junction nucleotides: 10. As DNA, the CDR3 is TGTGCCAGCAGCCTCGGACAGGGGCGAGGGGAGACCCAGTACTTC. Translated: CASSLGQGRGETQYF.

This rearrangement joins TRBV2 to TRBJ2-5; 9 nucleotides align to TRBD1. The length of the CDR3 is 16 residues. In germline, CDR1 is SNHLY, CDR2 FYNNEI. V was pared by 0 bases and J by 1 base, with 3 bases of the junction left unmatched. The CDR3 region has the DNA TGTGCCAGCAGTGAAGCTGGGACAGGGACCCAAGAGACCCAGTACTTC. Protein product: CASSEAGTGTQETQYF.

The chain combines TRBV18 with TRBJ1-4, with unresolved D. This CDR3 region has 16 residues. V was shortened by 3 bases and J by 2 bases, with 13 bases between the two germline ends. CDR1 is KGHSH and CDR2 is LQKENI in the germline V gene. In nucleotides, the CDR3 is TGTGCCAGCTCACCCCAAGGGCGGTCTACTAATGAAAAACTGTTTTTT. It is translated as CASSPQGRSTNEKLFF.

The chain links TRBV7-3 to TRBJ2-1; 8 nucleotides align to TRBD2. The V segment lost 1 base and the J segment 4 bases; nucleotides outside the gene matches: 9. The CDR3 sequence is 17 residues long. Germline V gene lookup returns CDR1 SGHTA and CDR2 FQGTGA. CDR3 amino acids: CASSLNPGAGAYNEQFF. The CDR3 coding sequence is TGTGCCAGCAGCTTAAACCCCGGAGCGGGAGCTTACAATGAGCAGTTCTTC.

The CDR3 DNA reads TGTGCCAGCAGCTCCTTCATGAACACTGAAGCTTTCTTT. Its protein is CASSSFMNTEAFF. This chain uses TRBV7-3 with TRBJ1-1, with D unclear. V lost 4 bases and J 0 bases, leaving 6 bases between the germline ends. CDR3 size: 13 residues. The germline CDR1 and CDR2 sequences are SGHTA and FQGTGA.

This chain joins TRBV7-2 and TRBJ2-3; TRBD2 is a possible D gene (6 bases). The V end lost 2 bases, the J end lost 2 bases, and 14 bases lay between the germline ends. This CDR3 has 16 amino acids. CDR1 and CDR2 from the germline V gene are SGHTA and FQGNSA. The CDR3 protein is CASSLFGLSATDTQYF. The CDR3 nucleotides read TGTGCCAGCAGCTTATTTGGACTATCGGCCACAGATACGCAGTATTTT.

The chain's CDR3 is CASSPGTSGVSDTQYF. CDR3 DNA: TGCGCCAGCAGCCCCGGGACTAGCGGGGTGTCAGATACGCAGTATTTT. The chain joins TRBV5-1 to TRBJ2-3; 13 nucleotides line up with TRBD2. In germline, CDR1 is SGHRS, CDR2 YFSETQ. The CDR3 runs 16 residues. V dropped 4 bases and J dropped 4; count of bases not matched to a gene: 6.

This chain joins TRBV5-1 and TRBJ2-1; 15 positions agree with TRBD2. CDR1 and CDR2 (germline): SGHRS, YFSETQ. V was pared by 5 bases and J by 7 bases, with 4 bases of the junction left unmatched. The CDR3 runs 15 residues. The CDR3 coding sequence is TGCGCCAGCAGGTGGACTAGCGGGGGGGATAATGAGCAGTTCTTC. Residues: CASRWTSGGDNEQFF.

The CDR3 reads CASSLGDDAGGITDTQYF. The CDR3 region has the DNA TGTGCCAGCAGCTTGGGCGATGATGCGGGGGGAATCACAGATACGCAGTATTTT. The genes are TRBV7-3 and TRBJ2-3, with 8 bases matching TRBD2. Looked up from germline, CDR1 is SGHTA and CDR2 is FQGTGA. The CDR3 has 18 amino acids. J gave up 2 bases and V 3 bases, and 13 bases lay outside the gene matches. Based on the CDR3 plus reference TRBV7-3 and TRBJ2-3, the full variable domain is GAGVSQTPSNKVTEKGKYVELRCDPISGHTALYWYRQSLGQGPEFLIYFQGTGAADDSGLPNDRFFAVRPEGSVSTLKIQRTERGDSAVYLCASSLGDDAGGITDTQYFGPGTRLTVL.

V is TRBV2 and J is TRBJ2-6; D is uncertain. This CDR3 has 13 residues. Germline V gene sequence: CDR1 SNHLY, CDR2 FYNNEI. Deletions cut 6 bases from V and 7 bases from J, with 10 bases between. The CDR3 loop is CASSGSHANVLTF. Here the CDR3 DNA reads TGTGCCAGCAGCGGCAGCCACGCCAACGTCCTGACTTTC.

V is TRBV2 and J is TRBJ2-2; maybe TRBD1 (6 bases). V was shortened by 4 bases and J by 5 bases, with 11 bases between the two germline ends. Germline V gene lookup returns CDR1 SNHLY and CDR2 FYNNEI. The CDR3 is made up of 14 amino acids. CDR3 in DNA: TGTGCCAGCAGTGTACAGGGCTGGACCGGGGAGCTGTTTTTT. Amino acid sequence: CASSVQGWTGELFF.

This chain joins TRBV18 and TRBJ2-1; unclear D gene. Germline V gene sequence: CDR1 KGHSH, CDR2 LQKENI. The CDR3 loop spans 12 amino acids. V was shortened by 4 bases and J by 4 bases, with 5 bases between the two germline ends. The CDR3 DNA is TGTGCCAGCTCACAAAATTACAATGAGCAGTTCTTC. Protein sequence: CASSQNYNEQFF.

This chain uses TRBV2 with TRBJ1-1; 7 nucleotides agree with TRBD1. This CDR3 region has 15 residues. CDR1 and CDR2 from the germline V gene are SNHLY and FYNNEI. V was clipped by 0 bases and J by 7 bases; unmatched bases: 8. CDR3 coding DNA: TGTGCCAGCAGTGAAGCTGGAATAGGGACAGATGAAGCTTTCTTT. Translating gives CASSEAGIGTDEAFF. The whole variable domain, remainder taken from reference TRBV2 and TRBJ1-1, is EPEVTQTPSHQVTQMGQEVILRCVPISNHLYFYWYRQILGQKVEFLVSFYNNEISEKSEIFDDQFSVERPDGSNFTLKIRSTKLEDSAMYFCASSEAGIGTDEAFFGQGTRLTVV.

V usage is TRBV18 and J usage is TRBJ2-5; 9 bases align to TRBD2. The CDR3 extends over 15 amino acids. Germline V gives CDR1 KGHSH, CDR2 LQKENI. The junction had 9 bases not matched to a gene; V was cut back by 6 bases and J by 4 bases. CDR3 loop: CASSPAGGLGETQYF. The CDR3 bases are TGTGCCAGCTCCCCAGCGGGGGGCTTAGGAGAGACCCAGTACTTC.

This chain joins TRBV9 and TRBJ2-7; 9 nucleotides match TRBD1. The J segment lost 3 bases and the V segment lost 3 bases, leaving 1 base of the junction unmatched. Germline V gene data show CDR1 as SGDLS and CDR2 as YYNGEE. The CDR3 spans 13 residues. The CDR3 is CASSEGQGYEQYF. In DNA, the CDR3 is TGTGCCAGCAGCGAGGGACAGGGCTACGAGCAGTACTTC.

The chain employs TRBV5-4 and TRBJ2-6; D remains ambiguous. Germline CDR1 SGHNT, CDR2 YYREEE (reference sequence). V shed 0 bases and J shed 0 bases, with 4 bases lying between them. This CDR3 comprises 15 residues. The CDR3 DNA reads TGTGCCAGCAGCTTGGCCACCTCTGGGGCCAACGTCCTGACTTTC. Protein: CASSLATSGANVLTF.

This clone has just one count. Written as DNA, the CDR3 is TGTGCCAGCAGTTCCTGGACTAGCGATGAGCAGTTCTTC. It yields the protein CASSSWTSDEQFF. The chain combines TRBV27 with TRBJ2-1, with 9 bases lining up with TRBD2. Unmatched junction bases numbered 3, after V lost 4 bases and J lost 8 bases. The CDR3 runs 13 residues. Looked up from germline, CDR1 is MNHEY and CDR2 is SMNVEV (reference sequence).

V and J are TRBV9 and TRBJ2-7; 13 bases match TRBD2. V was clipped by 3 bases and J by 5 bases; unmatched bases: 8. This CDR3 comprises 16 residues. CDR1 is SGDLS, CDR2 YYNGEE, per germline. DNA for the CDR3: TGTGCCAGCAGCGCTCGATCCGGGACTAGCGGGAACGAGCAGTACTTC. It codes for CASSARSGTSGNEQYF.

This chain uses TRBV15 with TRBJ2-2; a possible D gene is TRBD2 (6 bases). The V end was cut by 4 bases, the J end by 5 bases, with 11 bases between. The CDR3 length is 14 residues. Germline values: CDR1 LNHNV, CDR2 YYDKDF (reference sequence). CDR3: CATSTPAGTGELFF. CDR3 nucleotides: TGTGCCACCAGCACCCCGGCGGGGACCGGGGAGCTGTTTTTT.

This clone is judged medium-sized. The chain joins TRBV24-1 to TRBJ1-3; D is unclear. The V gene lost 5 bases and the J gene lost 3 bases, with 13 bases spanning the gap. The CDR3 contains 15 residues. Per germline, CDR1 KGHDR and CDR2 SFDVKD. The CDR3 DNA is TGTGCCACCAGTGCTCCCGAGGATGGTGGAAACACCATATATTTT. It translates to CATSAPEDGGNTIYF.

The chain carries TRBV5-4 and TRBJ1-2; 9 bases map to TRBD1. CDR3 length equals 15 residues. Germline V gene sequence: CDR1 SGHNT, CDR2 YYREEE (reference sequence). V trimming: 3 bases; J trimming: 2 bases; junction bases outside the gene matches: 5. CDR3 nucleotide sequence: TGTGCCAGCAGCTACTGGGACAGGGCAAACTATGGCTACACCTTC. Protein: CASSYWDRANYGYTF. Looking up the rest from reference TRBV5-4 and TRBJ1-2 gives the full variable domain: ETGVTQSPTHLIKTRGQQVTLRCSSQSGHNTVSWYQQALGQGPQFIFQYYREEENGRGNFPPRFSGLQFPNYSSELNVNALELDDSALYLCASSYWDRANYGYTFGSGTRLTVV.